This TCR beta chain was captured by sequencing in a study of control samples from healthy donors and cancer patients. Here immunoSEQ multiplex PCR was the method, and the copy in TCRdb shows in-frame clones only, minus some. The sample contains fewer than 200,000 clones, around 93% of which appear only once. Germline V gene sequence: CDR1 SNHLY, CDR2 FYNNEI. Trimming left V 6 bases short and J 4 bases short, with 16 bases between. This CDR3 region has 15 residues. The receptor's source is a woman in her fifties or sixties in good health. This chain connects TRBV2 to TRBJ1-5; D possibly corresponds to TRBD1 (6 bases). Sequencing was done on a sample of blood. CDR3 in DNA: TGTGCCAGCAGGGGAAACACGGACAGTAATCAGCCCCAGCATTTT. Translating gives CASRGNTDSNQPQHF.